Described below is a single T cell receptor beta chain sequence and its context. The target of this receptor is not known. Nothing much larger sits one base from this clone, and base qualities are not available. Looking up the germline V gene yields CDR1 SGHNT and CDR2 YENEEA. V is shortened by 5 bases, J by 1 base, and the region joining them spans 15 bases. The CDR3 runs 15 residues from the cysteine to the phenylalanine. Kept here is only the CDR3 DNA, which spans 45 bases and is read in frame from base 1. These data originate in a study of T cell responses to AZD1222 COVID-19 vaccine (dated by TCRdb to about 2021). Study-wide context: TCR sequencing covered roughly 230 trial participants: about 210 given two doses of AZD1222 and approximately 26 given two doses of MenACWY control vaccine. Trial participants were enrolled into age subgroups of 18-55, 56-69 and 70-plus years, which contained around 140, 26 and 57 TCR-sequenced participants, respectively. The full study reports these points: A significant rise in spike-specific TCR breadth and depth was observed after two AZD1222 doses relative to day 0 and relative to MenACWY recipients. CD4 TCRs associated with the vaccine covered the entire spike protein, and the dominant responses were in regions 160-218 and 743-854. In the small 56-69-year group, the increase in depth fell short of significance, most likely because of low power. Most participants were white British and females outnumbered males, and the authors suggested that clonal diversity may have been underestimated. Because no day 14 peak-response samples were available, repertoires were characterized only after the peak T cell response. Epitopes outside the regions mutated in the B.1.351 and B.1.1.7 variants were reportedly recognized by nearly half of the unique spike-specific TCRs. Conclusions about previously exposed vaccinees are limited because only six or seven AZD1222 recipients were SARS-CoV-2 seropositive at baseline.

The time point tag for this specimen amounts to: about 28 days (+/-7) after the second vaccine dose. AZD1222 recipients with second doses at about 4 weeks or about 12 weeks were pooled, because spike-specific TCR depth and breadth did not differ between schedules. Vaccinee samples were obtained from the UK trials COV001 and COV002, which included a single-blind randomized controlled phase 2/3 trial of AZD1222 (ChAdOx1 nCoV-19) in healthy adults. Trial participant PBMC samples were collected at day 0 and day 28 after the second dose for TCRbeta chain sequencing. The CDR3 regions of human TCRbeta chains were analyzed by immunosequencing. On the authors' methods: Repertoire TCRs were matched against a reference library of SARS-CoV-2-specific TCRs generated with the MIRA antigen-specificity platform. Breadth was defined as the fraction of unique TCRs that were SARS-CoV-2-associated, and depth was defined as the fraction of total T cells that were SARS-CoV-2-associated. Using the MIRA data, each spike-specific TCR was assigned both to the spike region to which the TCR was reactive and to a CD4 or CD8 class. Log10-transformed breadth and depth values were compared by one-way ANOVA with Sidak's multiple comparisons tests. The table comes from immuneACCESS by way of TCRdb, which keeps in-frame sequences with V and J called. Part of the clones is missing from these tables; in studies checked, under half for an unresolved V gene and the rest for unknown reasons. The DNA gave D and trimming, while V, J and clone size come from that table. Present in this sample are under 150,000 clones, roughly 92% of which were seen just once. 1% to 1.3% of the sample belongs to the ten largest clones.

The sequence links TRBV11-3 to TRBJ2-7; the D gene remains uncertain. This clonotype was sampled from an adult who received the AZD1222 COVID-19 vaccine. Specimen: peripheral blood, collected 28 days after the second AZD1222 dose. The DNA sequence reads TGTGCCAGCAGCCGACAAGGTTGGGGTTCCTACGAGCAGTACTTC. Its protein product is CASSRQGWGSYEQYF.